This TCR beta chain is from a study of CD8 T cells in ankylosing spondylitis. MiXCR was run by TCRdb on the 5' RACE reads, yielding one entry per CDR3 protein. The data show roughly 490,000 distinct CDR3 sequences, approximately 5.3% seen once. Study-wide results and limits: A TCR beta motif of roughly 8 highly homologous variants seemed to mark ankylosing spondylitis blood.

As for this clonotype: Its matching antigen is unknown.

This CDR3 is 14 amino acids long. Germline loops: CDR1 SGHTA, CDR2 FQGNSA. With V trimmed by 5 bases and J by 5 bases, 6 bases remained unmatched. The TCR comes from a male donor with ankylosing spondylitis. The material sequenced was blood, either unsorted or a sorted T cell fraction (not recorded which). The chain links TRBV7-2 to TRBJ2-5; 9 positions agree with TRBD1. CDR3 in DNA: TGTGCCAGCAGCCTAGACAGGGGGAGCGAGACCCAGTACTTC. Encoded protein: CASSLDRGSETQYF.